This TCR beta chain was profiled in a study of blood T cell repertoires in COVID-19. Repertoires were generated with immunoSEQ multiplex PCR, while TCRdb's copy carries only in-frame clones and drops some. The sample gives some 220,000 clones, roughly nine tenths of which show up once; roughly 2.8% is in the top ten. This TCR derives from a woman aged 30 to 39 who had recovered from COVID-19. What was sequenced was PBMCs or T cells enriched from blood (not recorded which).

The CDR3 DNA reads as TGTGCCAGCAGTTACTCAGGGGGTAGCACTGAAGCTTTCTTT. Residues: CASSYSGGSTEAFF. The chain combines TRBV6-5 with TRBJ1-1, with TRBD1 as a possible D gene (6 bases). CDR3 length equals 14 residues. Trimming left V 0 bases short and J 4 bases short, with 9 bases between. Germline CDR1 MNHEY, CDR2 SVGAGI.